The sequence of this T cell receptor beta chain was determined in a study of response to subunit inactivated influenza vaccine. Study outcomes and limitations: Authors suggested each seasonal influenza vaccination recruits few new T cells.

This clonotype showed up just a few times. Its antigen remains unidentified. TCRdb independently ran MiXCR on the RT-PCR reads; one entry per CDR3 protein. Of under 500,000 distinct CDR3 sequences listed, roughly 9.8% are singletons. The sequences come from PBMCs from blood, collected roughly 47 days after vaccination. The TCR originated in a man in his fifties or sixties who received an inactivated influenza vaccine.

CDR3 coding DNA: TGTGCCAGCAGCCCAAAGGTTTATCTAGCGGGATACTACCCCTACAATGAGCAGTTCTTC. Translated: CASSPKVYLAGYYPYNEQFF. The rearrangement joins TRBV11-2 to TRBJ2-1, with 9 bases identical to TRBD2. The V gene's germline CDR1 is SGHAT and CDR2 FQNNGV. J gave up 2 bases and V 5 bases, and 19 bases lay outside the gene matches. CDR3 size: 20 residues.